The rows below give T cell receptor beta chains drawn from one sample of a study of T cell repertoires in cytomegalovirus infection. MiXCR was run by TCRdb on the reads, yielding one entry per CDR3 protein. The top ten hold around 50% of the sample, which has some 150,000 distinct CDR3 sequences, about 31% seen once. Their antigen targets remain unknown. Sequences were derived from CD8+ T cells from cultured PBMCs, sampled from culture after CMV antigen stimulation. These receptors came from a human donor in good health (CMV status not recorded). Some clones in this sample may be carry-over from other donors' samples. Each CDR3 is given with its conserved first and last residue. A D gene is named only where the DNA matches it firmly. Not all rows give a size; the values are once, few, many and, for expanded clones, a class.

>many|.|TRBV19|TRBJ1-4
TGTGCCAGCCTTACTACGGAGGGACAAGCGGGAAAACTGTTTTTT
CASLTTEGQAGKLFF
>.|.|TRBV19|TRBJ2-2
TGTGCCAGTAGGACCTCCACCGGGGAGCTGTTTTTT
CASRTSTGELFF
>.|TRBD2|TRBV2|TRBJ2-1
TGTGCCAGCAGCCGGGGGACTAGCGGGGGGTCCTACAATGAGCAGTTCTTC
CASSRGTSGGSYNEQFF
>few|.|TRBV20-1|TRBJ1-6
TGCAGTGCTAGATCCGGGGAAGGGAATAATTCACCCCTCCACTTT
CSARSGEGNNSPLHF
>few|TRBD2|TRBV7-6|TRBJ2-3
TGTGCCAGCAGCAACCGGGGGGGCGGTACAGATACGCAGTATTTT
CASSNRGGGTDTQYF
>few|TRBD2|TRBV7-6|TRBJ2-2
TGTGCCAGCAGCTTAGCAGATAGCGGGACCCTCACCGGGGAGCTGTTTTTT
CASSLADSGTLTGELFF
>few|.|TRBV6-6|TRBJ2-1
TGTGCCAGCAGTTACTCGGACCGGGATCAGTTCTTC
CASSYSDRDQFF
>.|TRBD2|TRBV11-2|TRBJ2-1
TGTGCCAGCAGCTTTACTAGCGTTGAGCAGTTCTTC
CASSFTSVEQFF
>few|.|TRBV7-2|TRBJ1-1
TGTGCCAGCAGCTTACGGGGGGCAACTGAAGCTTTCTTT
CASSLRGATEAFF
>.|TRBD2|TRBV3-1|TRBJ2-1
TGTGCCAGCACCCTGCGTGCGGGGGGGCTAGGTGAGCAGTTCTTC
CASTLRAGGLGEQFF
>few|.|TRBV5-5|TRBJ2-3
TGTGCCAGCAGCCCGACCCTTCTTCGGGACACAGATACGCAGTATTTT
CASSPTLLRDTDTQYF
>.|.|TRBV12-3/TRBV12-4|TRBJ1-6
TGTGCCAGCAGTGCAAGGGCAGAGGAGGGCAATTCACCCCTCCACTTT
CASSARAEEGNSPLHF
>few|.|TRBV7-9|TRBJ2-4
TGTGCCAGCAGCTCCTCACTAGCCAAAAACATTCAGTACTTC
CASSSSLAKNIQYF
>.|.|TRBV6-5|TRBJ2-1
TGTGCCAGCAATCTAGCGTTCGACTCCTACAATGAGCAGTTCTTC
CASNLAFDSYNEQFF
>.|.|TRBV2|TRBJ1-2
TGTGCCAGCACAATTATCACTTCTAACTATGGCTACACCTTC
CASTIITSNYGYTF
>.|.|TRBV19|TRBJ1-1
TGTGCCAGTAAGGCGGGATGGAACACTGAAGCTTTCTTT
CASKAGWNTEAFF